The 4 T cell receptor beta chains presented below share a single source sample, sequenced in a study of T-cell reconstitution after alpha-beta-depleted transplantation in children. TCRbeta library preparation incorporated unique molecular identifiers. In TCRdb, the PCR reads were re-called with MiXCR into one record per CDR3 protein. The sample contains 600,000 to 700,000 distinct CDR3 sequences, approximately 15% of which appear only once. This material consisted of PBMCs from the stem cell graft donor, taken from the stem cell graft. The receptors derive from a human donor who donated a stem cell graft to a child with acute myeloid leukemia.

This clonotype showed up many times. The chain joins TRBV29-1 to TRBJ2-2; D could derive from TRBD1 or TRBD2 (5 bases each). This CDR3 contains 13 residues. Germline CDR1 SQVTM, CDR2 ANQGSEA. Trimming removed 7 bases from V and 1 base from J, with 10 bases in between. As DNA, the CDR3 is TGCAGCGCTTGGGGACGGAACACCGGGGAGCTGTTTTTT. It specifies CSAWGRNTGELFF.

This clonotype was seen a handful of times. This chain joins TRBV12-3 or TRBV12-4 and TRBJ1-1; D may be TRBD1 (6 bases). This CDR3 spans 17 amino acids. Between the trimmed V and J ends, which lost 3 bases and 0 bases, there was a span of 17 bases. CDR3 sequence (DNA): TGTGCCAGCAGTTTTGGCGGGGGGCAGGTGATGAACACTGAAGCTTTCTTT. This gives the protein CASSFGGGQVMNTEAFF.

This clonotype was detected only a few times. The chain combines TRBV6-2 or TRBV6-3 with TRBJ1-6; D possibly corresponds to TRBD1 (5 bases). V shed 0 bases and J shed 5 bases, with 17 bases lying between them. CDR3 size: 18 residues. CDR1 MNHEY and CDR2 SVGEGT come from the germline V gene. CDR3 sequence reads: CASSYSTVGVLDNSPLHF. CDR3 nucleotide sequence: TGTGCCAGCAGTTACTCGACAGTAGGGGTTTTGGATAATTCACCCCTCCACTTT.

There are many counts of this clonotype. V usage is TRBV7-2 and J usage is TRBJ1-2, with 11 bases matching TRBD1. Germline V gene sequence: CDR1 SGHTA, CDR2 FQGNSA. V dropped 5 bases and J dropped 7; count of bases not matched to a gene: 12. CDR3 length: 16 residues. The CDR3 nucleotides read TGTGCCAGCAGCCCCGGGACAGGGGGGCGGTCTCCTGGCTACACCTTC. Amino acid sequence: CASSPGTGGRSPGYTF.